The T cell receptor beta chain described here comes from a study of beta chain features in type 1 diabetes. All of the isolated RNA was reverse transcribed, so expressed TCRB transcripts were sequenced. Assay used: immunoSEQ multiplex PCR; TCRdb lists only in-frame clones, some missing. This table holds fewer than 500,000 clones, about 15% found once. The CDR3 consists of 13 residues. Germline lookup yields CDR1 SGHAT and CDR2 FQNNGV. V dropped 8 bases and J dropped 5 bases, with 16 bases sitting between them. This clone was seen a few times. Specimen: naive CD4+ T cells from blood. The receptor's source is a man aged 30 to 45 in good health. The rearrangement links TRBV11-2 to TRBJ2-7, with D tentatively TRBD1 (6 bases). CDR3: CASGTGTLNEQYF. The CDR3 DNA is TGTGCCAGCGGAACAGGGACGCTGAACGAGCAGTACTTC.